The clone carrying this T cell receptor beta chain appeared once. The antigen is unknown. It was with 60 Vbeta and 13 Jbeta primers that the PCR ran. The protocol was immunoSEQ multiplex PCR, while the TCRdb copy is restricted to in-frame clones and leaves out a portion. The sample holds around 150,000 clones, about 61% seen once. The sample belongs to a study of cytomegalovirus exposure and HLA in healthy donors. Notes on the study in general: An analysis done earlier found most TCR beta V segments productive about 87% or about 30% of the time. Indistinguishable V segments such as TRBV6-2 and TRBV6-3 were excluded.

The CDR3 runs to 15 residues. V lost 3 bases and J lost 0, with 12 bases in between. CDR1 and CDR2 from the germline V gene are SGHNT and YYREEE (reference sequence). The sequencing sample was made of PBMCs. This receptor was taken from a male donor in good health and CMV-seronegative. J is TRBJ1-2 and V is TRBV5-4; TRBD1 is a possible D gene (5 bases). CDR3: CASSSIDRSNYGYTF. The CDR3 coding sequence is TGTGCCAGCAGCTCAATTGACAGATCTAACTATGGCTACACCTTC. The whole variable domain, filled in from reference TRBV5-4 and TRBJ1-2, reads ETGVTQSPTHLIKTRGQQVTLRCSSQSGHNTVSWYQQALGQGPQFIFQYYREEENGRGNFPPRFSGLQFPNYSSELNVNALELDDSALYLCASSSIDRSNYGYTFGSGTRLTVV.